This T cell receptor (beta chain) was sequenced in a study of PD-L1 blockade in urothelial cancer (dated by TCRdb to 2015 to 2018). At the level of the whole study: All patients started therapy around 2014 and received atezolizumab 1,200 mg intravenously every 3 weeks. Twenty-five of 29 patients were identified as males with urothelial cancer of bladder origin, and a prior smoking history was reported by 18 of 29 patients. An ECOG performance status of 0 or 1 was recorded for the patients, and 0 to 3 prior chemotherapy regimens had been received by the patients. Blood samples were analyzed 3 weeks after the start of treatment (second dose) and 6 weeks after the start of treatment. A median of about 150,000 T cells and around 81,000 unique TCRs was obtained from blood samples, and a median clonality of roughly 0.08 was observed. The study was an exploratory multi-omic analysis of somatic, immune and clinical correlates of response to PD-L1 blockade with atezolizumab in urothelial cancer. Pretreatment tumor samples, along with matched peripheral blood serially collected before and after atezolizumab treatment, were subjected to TCR sequencing. Durable clinical benefit meant progression-free survival longer than 6 months, and TCR features were also tested against progression-free and overall survival. In the same patients, pretreatment tumors underwent whole exome sequencing and RNA sequencing in addition to TCR sequencing. Under 10 patients achieved durable clinical benefit and approximately 20 did not. Just over 28 patients had pretreatment blood TCR-seq, roughly 25 had at least one posttreatment blood collection, and roughly 25 had tumor TCR-seq. Broad study findings and their caveats: Because of the small sample size (n ≈ 31) and the many exploratory analyses performed, the results are intended to be regarded as hypothesis-generating. At 3 weeks after the start of treatment, tumor-associated TCR clones in peripheral blood had expanded more in patients with durable benefit (n of about 21, p = 0.022). A pretreatment peripheral blood TCR clonality below the median was linked to improved progression-free and overall survival.

Details on this clone: Its recognized antigen is unknown. The input lacks base qualities; no much larger clone sits a single base away.

From cysteine to phenylalanine, the CDR3 is 15 amino acids long. Of the read, only the CDR3 DNA is kept; its 45 bases are in frame from base 1. CDR1 and CDR2 were assigned from the germline V gene (reference sequence) as MNHEY and SMNVEV. Relative to germline, V is missing 6 bases and J is missing 1 base, with 6 bases of the junction outside any gene match. Synthetic TCR analog templates were spiked into each PCR so that absolute template abundance could be estimated from read counts. TCRbeta CDR3 regions were amplified from genomic DNA with bias-controlled V and J gene primers using the immunoSEQ assay. Sequencing of rearranged TCRbeta segments was done at approximately 20X coverage. The paper's data handling went like this. Clustering was used to correct sequencing errors, and CDR3s were annotated against IMGT so that V, D and J genes could be assigned. Out-of-frame and stop-codon sequences were excluded, and only productive TCRbeta rearrangements were used in downstream analyses. To compute clonality, Shannon entropy was normalized by the log of the number of unique productive sequences and then subtracted from one. Clones differing between time points or between blood and tumor were identified by Fisher's exact test with Benjamini-Hochberg correction at adjusted p below 0.01. The clones in this table, taken by TCRdb from immuneACCESS, are in-frame only. Not every clone is retained; where verified, under half of the shortfall comes from an unresolved V gene, and the cause of the rest is unknown. Clone size and V and J calls were adopted from that table, with D and trimming inferred from the DNA. The sample has about 130,000 clones on record, around 88% of them singletons. The ten largest account for 2.4% of the sample.

The sample's time point label, in plain terms: peripheral blood 6 weeks after treatment start. The cohort included 29 patients with locally advanced or metastatic urothelial carcinoma who were treated at Memorial Sloan Kettering on a trial protocol. Peripheral blood mononuclear cells were collected pretreatment and during treatment, with between 1 and 8 total time points obtained per patient. The Qiagen DNeasy Blood extraction kit was used to purify genomic DNA from total PBMCs and tumor samples. PBMCs were collected pretreatment and during treatment, and were isolated and stored as previously described.

The sequence is built from TRBV27 and TRBJ1-5; 7 bases in the junction line up with TRBD1. The TCR was taken from a man aged 50 to 60 with urothelial cancer. The input for sequencing was PBMCs, taken around atezolizumab (anti-PD-L1) treatment. The CDR3 is CASRPGTVSNQPQHF. The sequence in DNA is TGTGCCAGCAGACCGGGGACAGTGAGCAATCAGCCCCAGCATTTT.